One sample yielded the 14 T cell receptor beta chains listed below, sequenced in a study of blood T cell repertoires in COVID-19. Generated by immunoSEQ multiplex PCR, the TCRdb table keeps only in-frame clones and is missing some. The table lists around 150,000 clones, approximately 88% of them singletons. The specimen sequenced was peripheral blood. The receptors were sampled from a man aged 65 to 85 with acute or convalescent COVID-19.

The gene calls are TRBV3-1 (or the pseudogene TRBV3-2) and TRBJ2-5, with no clear D. Germline V gene data show CDR1 as LGHDT and CDR2 as YNNKEL (reference sequence). V shed 0 bases and J shed 4 bases, with 9 bases lying between them. The CDR3 is made up of 14 amino acids. DNA of the CDR3: TGTGCCAGCAGCCAAGATCAGCGAGTAGAGACCCAGTACTTC. It yields the protein CASSQDQRVETQYF.

This chain joins TRBV18 and TRBJ1-1; 7 nucleotides match TRBD1. The CDR3 is 15 amino acids. The germline gives CDR1 KGHSH, CDR2 LQKENI. The ends lost 5 bases at V and 3 bases at J; junction bases unmatched: 9. The CDR3, as DNA: TGTGCCAGCTCATGGAAGGGGGCGTGGGACACTGAAGCTTTCTTT. Translated, it gives CASSWKGAWDTEAFF.

V usage is TRBV18 and J usage is TRBJ2-3, with TRBD1 as a possible D gene (5 bases). The CDR3 spans 12 residues. The ends were cut back, 3 bases at V and 4 bases at J, with 5 bases in the middle. CDR1 is KGHSH and CDR2 is LQKENI in the germline V gene. This CDR3 reads CASSPGPDTQYF. Here the CDR3 DNA reads TGTGCCAGCTCACCGGGGCCAGATACGCAGTATTTT.

The chain couples TRBV14 to TRBJ2-3, with a weak D call TRBD2 (5 bases). Deletions cut 1 base from V and 1 base from J, with 15 bases between. The CDR3 is made up of 17 amino acids. Germline V gives CDR1 SGHDN, CDR2 FVKESK. CDR3 protein: CASSQAFSDWGTDTQYF. In DNA form, the CDR3 reads TGTGCCAGCAGCCAAGCGTTTAGCGATTGGGGCACAGATACGCAGTATTTT.

The rearrangement links TRBV29-1 to TRBJ1-1; 9 nucleotides agree with TRBD1. Germline V gives CDR1 SQVTM, CDR2 ANQGSEA. CDR3 size: 11 residues. V lost 4 bases to trimming and J lost 11 bases; unmatched junction nucleotides: 5. The CDR3 DNA sequence: TGCAGCGTTGTGGGACAGGGTGACGCTTTCTTT. It yields the protein CSVVGQGDAFF.

The gene calls are TRBV28 and TRBJ2-3, with D maybe TRBD1 (5 bases). The germline V and J ends were trimmed by 3 bases and 4 bases, with 23 bases remaining between them. The germline V gene encodes CDR1 MDHEN and CDR2 SYDVKM. The CDR3 totals 18 residues. The CDR3 spells CASSFSGRAGFVSDTQYF. The CDR3 DNA follows: TGTGCCAGCAGTTTCTCCGGTAGGGCAGGGTTTGTTTCAGATACGCAGTATTTT.

The chain links TRBV5-1 to TRBJ1-4; TRBD1 agrees at 8 bases. Germline lookup yields CDR1 SGHRS and CDR2 YFSETQ. This CDR3 contains 17 residues. Unmatched junction bases numbered 9, after V lost 0 bases and J lost 5 bases. CDR3 region: CASSLVPLQGGNEKLFF. The CDR3, as DNA: TGCGCCAGCAGCTTGGTTCCTCTACAGGGGGGAAATGAAAAACTGTTTTTT.

The chain recombines TRBV19 with TRBJ2-6, with 7 bases matching TRBD1. Germline CDR1 reads LNHDA; CDR2 reads SQIVND (reference sequence). The CDR3 consists of 16 residues. With 6 bases clipped from V and 2 bases from J, the junction kept 7 bases outside the gene matches. The CDR3 loop is CASSPGQLTGANVLTF. The CDR3 DNA reads TGTGCCAGTAGCCCGGGACAGCTCACTGGGGCCAACGTCCTGACTTTC.

The chain has TRBV5-1 and TRBJ1-1; tentative D call: TRBD1 (6 bases). The CDR3 sequence is 16 residues long. Germline values: CDR1 SGHRS, CDR2 YFSETQ. V was pared by 0 bases and J by 3 bases, with 15 bases between. This CDR3 reads CASSLVAGEGDTEAFF. DNA of the CDR3: TGCGCCAGCAGCTTGGTGGCAGGGGAAGGGGACACTGAAGCTTTCTTT.

This clone was recorded at least ten times. The chain recombines TRBV6-6 with TRBJ2-6; 7 bases are shared with TRBD1. V lost 6 bases to trimming and J lost 4 bases; unmatched junction nucleotides: 3. The CDR3 has 14 residues. Germline V lookup: CDR1 MNHNY, CDR2 SVGAGI (reference sequence). This chain's CDR3 is CASSQGGGANVLTF. The CDR3 nucleotides read TGTGCCAGCAGCCAAGGGGGCGGGGCCAACGTCCTGACTTTC.

The chain has TRBV6-5 and TRBJ2-1, with D uncertain. The V end was cut by 8 bases, the J end by 3 bases, with 17 bases between. This CDR3 is built from 15 residues. Germline CDR1 reads MNHEY; CDR2 reads SVGAGI. DNA of the CDR3: TGTGCCAGCTGGAGTCCGTTCGCTGGCTACAATGAGCAGTTCTTC. Protein sequence: CASWSPFAGYNEQFF.

The chain employs TRBV5-4 and TRBJ1-6; tentative D call: TRBD1 (5 bases). Germline V gene lookup returns CDR1 SGHNT and CDR2 YYREEE (reference sequence). This CDR3 is built from 17 residues. V was pared by 4 bases and J by 6 bases, with 20 bases between. The CDR3 DNA sequence: TGTGCCAGCAGCCTGGCCGTCGGGGGTAGTTTTAATTCACCCCTCCACTTT. Its translation is CASSLAVGGSFNSPLHF.

This clone was seen only a few times. The V and J genes are TRBV19 and TRBJ2-1, with TRBD2 matching over 12 bases. V lost 4 bases to trimming and J lost 1 base; unmatched junction nucleotides: 5. This CDR3 contains 17 residues. Per the germline V gene, CDR1 is LNHDA and CDR2 is SQIVND (reference sequence). CDR3: CASSSRLAGVSYNEQFF. As DNA, the CDR3 is TGTGCCAGTAGTAGCAGACTAGCGGGAGTATCCTACAATGAGCAGTTCTTC.

This chain connects TRBV6-1 to TRBJ1-6, with 8 bases aligning to TRBD1. This CDR3 contains 18 residues. J lost 9 bases, V lost 2 bases, and 15 bases had no gene match. The V gene's germline CDR1 is MNHNS and CDR2 SASEGT. In nucleotides, the CDR3 is TGTGCCAGCAGTGAAAGGGGGCAGGGGGCGTTTAGTAGTTCACCCCTCCACTTT. Protein: CASSERGQGAFSSSPLHF.